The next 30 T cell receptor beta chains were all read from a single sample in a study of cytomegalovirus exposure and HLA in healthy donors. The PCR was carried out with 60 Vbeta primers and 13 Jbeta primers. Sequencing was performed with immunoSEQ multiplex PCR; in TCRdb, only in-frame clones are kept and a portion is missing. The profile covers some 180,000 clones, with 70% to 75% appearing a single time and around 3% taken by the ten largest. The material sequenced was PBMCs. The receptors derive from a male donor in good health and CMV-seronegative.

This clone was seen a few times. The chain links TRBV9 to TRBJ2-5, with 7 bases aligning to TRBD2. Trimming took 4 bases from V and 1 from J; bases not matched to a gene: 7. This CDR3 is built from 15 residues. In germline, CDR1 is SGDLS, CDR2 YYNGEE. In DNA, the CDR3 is TGTGCCAGCAGCTCCTTCGGGAGGCTCCAAGAGACCCAGTACTTC. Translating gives CASSSFGRLQETQYF. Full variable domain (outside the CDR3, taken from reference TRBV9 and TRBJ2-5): DSGVTQTPKHLITATGQRVTLRCSPRSGDLSVYWYQQSLDQGLQFLIQYYNGEERAKGNILERFSAQQFPDLHSELNLSSLELGDSALYFCASSSFGRLQETQYFGPGTRLLVL.

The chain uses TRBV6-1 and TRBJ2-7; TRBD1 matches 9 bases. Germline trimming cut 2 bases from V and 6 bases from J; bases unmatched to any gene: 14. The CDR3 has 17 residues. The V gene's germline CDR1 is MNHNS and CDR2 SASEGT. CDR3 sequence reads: CASSEFGGTGLQSEQYF. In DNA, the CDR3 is TGTGCCAGCAGTGAATTCGGAGGGACAGGGCTACAAAGCGAGCAGTACTTC.

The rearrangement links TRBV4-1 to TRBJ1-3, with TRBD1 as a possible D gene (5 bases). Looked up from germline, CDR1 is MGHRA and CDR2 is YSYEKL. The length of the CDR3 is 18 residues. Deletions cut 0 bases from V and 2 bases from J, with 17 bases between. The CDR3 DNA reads TGCGCCAGCAGCCAAGATCGTGGGGCCCTGAGAACTGGAAACACCATATATTTT. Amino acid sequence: CASSQDRGALRTGNTIYF.

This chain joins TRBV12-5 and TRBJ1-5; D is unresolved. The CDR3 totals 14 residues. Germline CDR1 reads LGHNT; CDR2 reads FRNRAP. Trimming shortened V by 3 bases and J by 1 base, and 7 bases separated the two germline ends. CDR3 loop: CASGLGGSNQPQHF. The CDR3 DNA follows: TGTGCTAGTGGTTTAGGAGGGAGCAATCAGCCCCAGCATTTT.

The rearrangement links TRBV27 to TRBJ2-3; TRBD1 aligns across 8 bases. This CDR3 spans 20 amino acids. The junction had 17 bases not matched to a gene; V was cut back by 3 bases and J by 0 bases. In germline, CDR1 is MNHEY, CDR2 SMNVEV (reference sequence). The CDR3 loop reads CASSFKPGQGLPSSTDTQYF. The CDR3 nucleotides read TGTGCCAGCAGTTTCAAACCCGGACAGGGCCTTCCCTCTAGCACAGATACGCAGTATTTT.

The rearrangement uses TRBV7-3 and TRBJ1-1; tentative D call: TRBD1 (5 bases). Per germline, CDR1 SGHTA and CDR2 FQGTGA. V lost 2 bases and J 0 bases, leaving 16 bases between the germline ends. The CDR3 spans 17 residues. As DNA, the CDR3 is TGTGCCAGCAGCTTAGGTCGGAGGGGAGGGCTGAACACTGAAGCTTTCTTT. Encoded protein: CASSLGRRGGLNTEAFF.

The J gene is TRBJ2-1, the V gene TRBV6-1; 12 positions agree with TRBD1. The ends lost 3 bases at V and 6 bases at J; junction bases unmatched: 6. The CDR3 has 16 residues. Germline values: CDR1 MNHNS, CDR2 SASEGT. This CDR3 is CASSDRDRGLSNEQFF. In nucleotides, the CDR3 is TGTGCCAGCAGTGATAGGGACAGGGGGCTCTCCAATGAGCAGTTCTTC.

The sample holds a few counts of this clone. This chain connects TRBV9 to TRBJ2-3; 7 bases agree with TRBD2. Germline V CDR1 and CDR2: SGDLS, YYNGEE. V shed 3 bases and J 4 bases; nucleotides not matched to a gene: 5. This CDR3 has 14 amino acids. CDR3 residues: CASSARSGSDTQYF. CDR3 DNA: TGTGCCAGCAGCGCTCGTAGCGGGTCAGATACGCAGTATTTT.

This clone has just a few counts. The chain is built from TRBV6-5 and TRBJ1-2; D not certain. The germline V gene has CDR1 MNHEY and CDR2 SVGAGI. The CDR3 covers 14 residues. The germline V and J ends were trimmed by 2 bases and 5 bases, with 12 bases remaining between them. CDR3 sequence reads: CASSYEPESYGYTF. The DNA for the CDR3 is TGTGCCAGCAGTTACGAGCCCGAGAGTTATGGCTACACCTTC.

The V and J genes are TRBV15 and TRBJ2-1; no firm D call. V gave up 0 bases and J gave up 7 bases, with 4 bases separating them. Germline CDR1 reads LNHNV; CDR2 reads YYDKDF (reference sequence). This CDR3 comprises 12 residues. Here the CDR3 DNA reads TGTGCCACCAGCAGAGATGAGAATGAGCAGTTCTTC. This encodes CATSRDENEQFF.

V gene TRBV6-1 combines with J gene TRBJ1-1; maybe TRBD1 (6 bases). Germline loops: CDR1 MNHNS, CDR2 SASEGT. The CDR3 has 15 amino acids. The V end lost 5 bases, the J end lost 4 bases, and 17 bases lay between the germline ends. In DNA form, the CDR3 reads TGTGCCAGCAGTCAACAGGGAAGGGTTAGCACTGAAGCTTTCTTT. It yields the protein CASSQQGRVSTEAFF.

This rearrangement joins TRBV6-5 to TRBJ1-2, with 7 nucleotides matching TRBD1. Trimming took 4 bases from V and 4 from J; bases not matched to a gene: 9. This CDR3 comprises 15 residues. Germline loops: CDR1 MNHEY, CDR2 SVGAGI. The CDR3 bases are TGTGCCAGCAGTTTTGACAGGGAGACTTTCTATGGCTACACCTTC. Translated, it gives CASSFDRETFYGYTF.

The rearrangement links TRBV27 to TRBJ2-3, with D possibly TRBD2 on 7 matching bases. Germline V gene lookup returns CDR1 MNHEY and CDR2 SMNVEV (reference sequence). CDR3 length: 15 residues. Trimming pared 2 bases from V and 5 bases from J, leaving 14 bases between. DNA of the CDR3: TGTGCCAGCAGTTTAAGGGGGGGGCGAAGAGATACGCAGTATTTT. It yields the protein CASSLRGGRRDTQYF.

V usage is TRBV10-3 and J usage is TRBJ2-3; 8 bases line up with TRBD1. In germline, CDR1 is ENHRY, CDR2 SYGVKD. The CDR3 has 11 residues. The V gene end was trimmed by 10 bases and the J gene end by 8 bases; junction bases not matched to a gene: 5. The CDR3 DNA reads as TGTGCCACAACAGGGGGAAGTACGCAGTATTTT. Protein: CATTGGSTQYF.

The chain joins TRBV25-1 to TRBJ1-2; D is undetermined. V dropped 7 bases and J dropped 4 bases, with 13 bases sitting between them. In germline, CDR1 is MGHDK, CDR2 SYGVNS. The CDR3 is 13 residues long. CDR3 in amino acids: CASMAEGGYGYTF. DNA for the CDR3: TGTGCCAGCATGGCGGAGGGAGGCTATGGCTACACCTTC.

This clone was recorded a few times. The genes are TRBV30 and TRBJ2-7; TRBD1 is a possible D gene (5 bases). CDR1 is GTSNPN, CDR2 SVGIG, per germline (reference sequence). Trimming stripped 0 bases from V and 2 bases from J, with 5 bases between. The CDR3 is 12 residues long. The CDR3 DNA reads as TGTGCCTGGAGTGTAGGGGCCTACGAGCAGTACTTC. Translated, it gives CAWSVGAYEQYF.

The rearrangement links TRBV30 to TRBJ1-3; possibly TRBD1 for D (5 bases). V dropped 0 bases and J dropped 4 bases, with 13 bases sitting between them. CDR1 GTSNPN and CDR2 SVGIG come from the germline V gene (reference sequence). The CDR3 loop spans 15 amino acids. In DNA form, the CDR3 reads TGTGCCTGGAGTGTAAGGGGTTTTCACGGAAACACCATATATTTT. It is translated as CAWSVRGFHGNTIYF. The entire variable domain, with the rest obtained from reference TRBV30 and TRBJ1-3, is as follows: SQTIHQWPATLVQPVGSPLSLECTVEGTSNPNLYWYRQAAGRGLQLLFYSVGIGQISSEVPQNLSASRPQDRQFILSSKKLLLSDSGFYLCAWSVRGFHGNTIYFGEGSWLTVV.

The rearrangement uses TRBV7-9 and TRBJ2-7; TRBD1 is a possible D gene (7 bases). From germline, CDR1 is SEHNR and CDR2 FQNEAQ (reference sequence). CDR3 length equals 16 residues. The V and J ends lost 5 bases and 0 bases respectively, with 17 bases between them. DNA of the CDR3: TGTGCCAGCAGCACGGCGGGACAGATCAGCTCCTACGAGCAGTACTTC. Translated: CASSTAGQISSYEQYF.

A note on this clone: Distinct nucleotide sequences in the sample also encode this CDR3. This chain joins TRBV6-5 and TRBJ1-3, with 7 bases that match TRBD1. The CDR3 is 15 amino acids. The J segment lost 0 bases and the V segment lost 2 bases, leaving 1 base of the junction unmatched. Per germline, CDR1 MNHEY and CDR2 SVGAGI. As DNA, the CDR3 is TGTGCCAGCAGTTACGGACAGGTCTCTGGAAACACCATATATTTT. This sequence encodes CASSYGQVSGNTIYF.

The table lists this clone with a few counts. CDR3 nucleotide sequence: TGTGCCTGGGGTATCTACGAAGCTTTCTTT. Protein: CAWGIYEAFF. J is TRBJ1-1 and V is TRBV30; D gene ambiguous. V was trimmed by 5 bases and J by 8 bases, leaving 9 bases between them. Germline values: CDR1 GTSNPN, CDR2 SVGIG (reference sequence). This CDR3 is 10 amino acids long.

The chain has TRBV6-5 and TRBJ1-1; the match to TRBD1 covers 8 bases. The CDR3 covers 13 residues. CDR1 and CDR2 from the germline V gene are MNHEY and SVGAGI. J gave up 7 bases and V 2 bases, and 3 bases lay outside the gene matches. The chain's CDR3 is CASSYQGAGEAFF. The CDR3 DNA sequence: TGTGCCAGCAGTTACCAGGGGGCTGGTGAAGCTTTCTTT.

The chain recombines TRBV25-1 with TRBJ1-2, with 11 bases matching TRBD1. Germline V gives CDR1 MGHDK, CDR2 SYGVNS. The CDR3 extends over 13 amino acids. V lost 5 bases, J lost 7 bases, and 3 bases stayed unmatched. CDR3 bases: TGTGCCAGCAGTCTCGGGACAGGGGGTGGCTACACCTTC. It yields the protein CASSLGTGGGYTF.

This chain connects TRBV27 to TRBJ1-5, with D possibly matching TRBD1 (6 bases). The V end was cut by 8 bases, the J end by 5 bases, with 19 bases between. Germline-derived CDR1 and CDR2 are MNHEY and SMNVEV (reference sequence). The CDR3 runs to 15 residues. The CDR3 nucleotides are TGTGCCAGCGGCACCGGGACACCACCCGATCAGCCCCAGCATTTT. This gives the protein CASGTGTPPDQPQHF.

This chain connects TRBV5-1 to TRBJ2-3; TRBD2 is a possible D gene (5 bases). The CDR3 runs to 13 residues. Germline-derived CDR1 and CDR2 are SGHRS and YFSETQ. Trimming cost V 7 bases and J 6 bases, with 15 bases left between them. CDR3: CASQAGAADTQYF. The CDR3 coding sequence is TGCGCCAGCCAGGCGGGCGCGGCGGATACGCAGTATTTT.

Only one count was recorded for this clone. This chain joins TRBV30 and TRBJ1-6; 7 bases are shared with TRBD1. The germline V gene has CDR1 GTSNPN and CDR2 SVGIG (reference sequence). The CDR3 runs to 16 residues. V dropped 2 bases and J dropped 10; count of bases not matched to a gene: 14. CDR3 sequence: CAWSKFSGTVGSPLHF. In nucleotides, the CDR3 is TGTGCCTGGAGTAAGTTCTCCGGGACAGTAGGGTCACCCCTCCACTTT.

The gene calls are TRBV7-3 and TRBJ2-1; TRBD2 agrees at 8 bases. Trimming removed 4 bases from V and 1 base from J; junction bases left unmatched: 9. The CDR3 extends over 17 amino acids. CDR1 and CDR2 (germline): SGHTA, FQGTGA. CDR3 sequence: CASSSPGGGVSYNEQFF. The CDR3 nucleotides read TGTGCCAGCAGCTCCCCCGGGGGGGGTGTATCCTACAATGAGCAGTTCTTC.

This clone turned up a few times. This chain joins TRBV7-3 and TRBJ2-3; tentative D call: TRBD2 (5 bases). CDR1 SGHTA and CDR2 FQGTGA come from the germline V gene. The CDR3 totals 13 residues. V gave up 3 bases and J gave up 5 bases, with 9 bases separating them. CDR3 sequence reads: CASSFNSGDTQYF. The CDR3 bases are TGTGCCAGCAGCTTCAACAGCGGAGATACGCAGTATTTT. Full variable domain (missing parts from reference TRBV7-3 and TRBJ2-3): GAGVSQTPSNKVTEKGKYVELRCDPISGHTALYWYRQSLGQGPEFLIYFQGTGAADDSGLPNDRFFAVRPEGSVSTLKIQRTERGDSAVYLCASSFNSGDTQYFGPGTRLTVL.

CDR3 bases: TGTGCCAGCATTTGGGGAGGGGGTAACGAGCAGTTCTTC. It codes for CASIWGGGNEQFF. The gene calls are TRBV5-5 and TRBJ2-1, with D possibly matching TRBD2 (7 bases). V was cut by 6 bases and J by 10 bases, with 17 bases left in between. The CDR3 extends over 13 amino acids. Germline V gene sequence: CDR1 SGHKS, CDR2 YYEKEE (reference sequence). The whole variable domain, remainder taken from reference TRBV5-5 and TRBJ2-1, is DAGVTQSPTHLIKTRGQQVTLRCSPISGHKSVSWYQQVLGQGPQFIFQYYEKEERGRGNFPDRFSARQFPNYSSELNVNALLLGDSALYLCASIWGGGNEQFFGPGTRLTVL.

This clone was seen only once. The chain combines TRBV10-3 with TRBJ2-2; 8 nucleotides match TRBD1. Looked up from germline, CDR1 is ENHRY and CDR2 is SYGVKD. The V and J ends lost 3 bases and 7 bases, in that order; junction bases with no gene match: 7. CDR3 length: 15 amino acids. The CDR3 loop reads CAISEPVQGVGELFF. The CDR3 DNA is TGTGCCATCAGTGAACCGGTACAGGGGGTCGGGGAGCTGTTTTTT.

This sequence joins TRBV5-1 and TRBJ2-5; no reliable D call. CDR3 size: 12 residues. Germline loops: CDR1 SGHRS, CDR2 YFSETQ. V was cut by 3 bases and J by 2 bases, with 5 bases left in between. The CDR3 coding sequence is TGCGCCAGCAGCTGGGCACAAGAGACCCAGTACTTC. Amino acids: CASSWAQETQYF.